The T cell receptor (beta chain) described here comes from a study of early T cells in non-severe SARS-CoV-2 infection. Study background: The sequenced material was bulk RNA from unsorted whole blood, and its chains were unpaired.

This CDR3 comprises 13 residues. Trimming removed 4 bases from V and 0 bases from J, with 7 bases in between. The germline V gene encodes CDR1 MNHNS and CDR2 SASEGT. This clonotype was seen many times. Its antigen is not known. Individual cDNA molecules received unique molecular identifiers during library preparation. TCRdb analysed the 5' RACE reads with MiXCR anew, one entry per CDR3 protein. The repertoire holds 77,000 or so distinct CDR3 sequences, about 14% seen once, with 3% to 4.5% in the top ten. General study results and limits: VDJdb-based matching was biased toward anti-spike CD8 responses and missed private and CD4 specificities.

The gene calls are TRBV6-1 and TRBJ2-7, with D uncertain. The source was whole blood, collected at baseline. The sequence derives from an adult who was a healthcare worker with PCR-confirmed SARS-CoV-2 infection or an uninfected control (not recorded which). This chain's CDR3 is CASSVPPSYEQYF. The CDR3 region has the DNA TGTGCCAGCAGTGTGCCTCCCTCCTACGAGCAGTACTTC.